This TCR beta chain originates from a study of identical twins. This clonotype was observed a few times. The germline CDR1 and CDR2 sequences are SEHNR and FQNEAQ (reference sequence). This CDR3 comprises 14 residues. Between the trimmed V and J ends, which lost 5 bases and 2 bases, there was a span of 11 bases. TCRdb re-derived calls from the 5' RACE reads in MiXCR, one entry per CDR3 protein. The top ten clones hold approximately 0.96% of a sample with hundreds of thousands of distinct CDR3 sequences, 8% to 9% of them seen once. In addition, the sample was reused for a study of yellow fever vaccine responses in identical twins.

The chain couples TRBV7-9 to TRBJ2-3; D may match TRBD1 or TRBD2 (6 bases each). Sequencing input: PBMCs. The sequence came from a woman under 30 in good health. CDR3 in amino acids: CASSPSGATDTQYF. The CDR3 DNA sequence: TGTGCCAGCAGCCCCTCGGGGGCCACAGATACGCAGTATTTT.